These 11 T cell receptor beta chains were sequenced from one sample in a study of graft-versus-host responses after intestinal transplantation. Generated by immunoSEQ multiplex PCR, the TCRdb table keeps only in-frame clones and is missing some. The table shows about 14,000 clones, with 80% to 90% occurring only once. Source: PBMCs, taken after intestinal transplantation. These receptors all stem from a human patient who received an intestinal transplant, so some T cells may come from the graft donor.

The chain links TRBV15 to TRBJ2-2, with D perhaps TRBD1 (5 bases). V gave up 4 bases and J gave up 7 bases, with 19 bases separating them. This CDR3 contains 16 residues. Looked up from germline, CDR1 is LNHNV and CDR2 is YYDKDF (reference sequence). CDR3 residues: CATSIGADGTNGELFF. CDR3 bases: TGTGCCACCAGCATAGGGGCAGATGGAACAAACGGGGAGCTGTTTTTT.

V gene TRBV30 combines with J gene TRBJ2-5, with 14 bases fitting TRBD2. The CDR3 sequence is 13 residues long. The junction had 1 base not matched to a gene; V was cut back by 5 bases and J by 5 bases. The germline CDR1 and CDR2 sequences are GTSNPN and SVGIG (reference sequence). CDR3 protein: CAWRLAGGETQYF. The CDR3 DNA reads TGTGCCTGGCGACTAGCGGGAGGGGAGACCCAGTACTTC.

This sequence joins TRBV28 and TRBJ1-4; 7 positions agree with TRBD1. The germline gives CDR1 MDHEN, CDR2 SYDVKM. Germline trimming cut 6 bases from V and 4 bases from J; bases unmatched to any gene: 5. This CDR3 contains 14 residues. The CDR3 region is CASSSGQINEKLFF. The CDR3 DNA reads TGTGCCAGCAGCTCGGGACAGATTAATGAAAAACTGTTTTTT.

The V and J genes are TRBV9 and TRBJ2-6, with TRBD2 matching 9 bases. V lost 1 base, J lost 0 bases, and 8 bases stayed unmatched. The CDR3 is made up of 19 amino acids. Germline CDR1 reads SGDLS; CDR2 reads YYNGEE. DNA for the CDR3: TGTGCCAGCAGCGTACGGCTAGCGGGACCCCGCTCTGGGGCCAACGTCCTGACTTTC. This encodes CASSVRLAGPRSGANVLTF. The variable domain in full, completed from reference TRBV9 and TRBJ2-6, reads DSGVTQTPKHLITATGQRVTLRCSPRSGDLSVYWYQQSLDQGLQFLIQYYNGEERAKGNILERFSAQQFPDLHSELNLSSLELGDSALYFCASSVRLAGPRSGANVLTFGAGSRLTVL.

The V call is TRBV14, the J call TRBJ2-1; 11 positions match TRBD2. The length of the CDR3 is 15 residues. With V trimmed by 0 bases and J by 8 bases, 3 bases remained unmatched. Germline V CDR1 and CDR2: SGHDN, FVKESK. CDR3 protein: CASSQEISGRDEQFF. The CDR3 DNA is TGTGCCAGCAGCCAAGAGATTAGCGGGAGGGATGAGCAGTTCTTC.

The chain combines TRBV18 with TRBJ2-1, with TRBD2 matching over 8 bases. The CDR3 length is 14 residues. Per the germline V gene, CDR1 is KGHSH and CDR2 is LQKENI. V shed 5 bases, J shed 10 bases, and the junction held 10 bases outside the gene matches. DNA for the CDR3: TGTGCCAGCTCATCCCAAAGAGCGGGAGTAGAGCAGTTCTTC. As protein: CASSSQRAGVEQFF.

V gene TRBV7-3 combines with J gene TRBJ2-7, with D perhaps TRBD1 (6 bases). CDR1 SGHTA and CDR2 FQGTGA come from the germline V gene. This CDR3 has 12 residues. Trimming cost V 4 bases and J 5 bases, with 9 bases left between them. CDR3 bases: TGTGCCAGCAGCTCACAGGGCAACGAGCAGTACTTC. The encoded protein is CASSSQGNEQYF.

This chain joins TRBV9 and TRBJ2-7; TRBD2 agrees at 8 bases. This CDR3 has 14 residues. Germline values: CDR1 SGDLS, CDR2 YYNGEE. J was trimmed by 5 bases and V by 0 bases; bases with no gene match: 4. This CDR3 reads CASSVGGSGNEQYF. DNA of the CDR3: TGTGCCAGCAGCGTAGGGGGTAGCGGGAACGAGCAGTACTTC.

This chain uses TRBV27 with TRBJ2-2; 7 nucleotides line up with TRBD2. V was pared by 5 bases and J by 6 bases, with 3 bases of the junction left unmatched. The CDR3 consists of 13 residues. Germline-derived CDR1 and CDR2 are MNHEY and SMNVEV (reference sequence). The CDR3 nucleotides are TGTGCCAGCAGTGTTGGGAGGGCCGGGGAGCTGTTTTTT. This translates into CASSVGRAGELFF.

The chain combines TRBV5-1 with TRBJ2-3; D may be TRBD1 (5 bases). Germline V CDR1 and CDR2: SGHRS, YFSETQ. The CDR3 sequence is 15 residues long. V dropped 0 bases and J dropped 6 bases, with 14 bases sitting between them. The DNA for the CDR3 is TGCGCCAGCAGCTTGGCCTCATCTAGGGGCGATACGCAGTATTTT. It specifies CASSLASSRGDTQYF.

CDR3 nucleotides: TGTGCCAGCAGTGGCAGGGGCGGGGGGACCGGGGAGCTGTTTTTT. This encodes CASSGRGGGTGELFF. This chain uses TRBV2 with TRBJ2-2; 8 bases line up with TRBD2. The germline CDR1 and CDR2 sequences are SNHLY and FYNNEI. Trimming removed 4 bases from V and 5 bases from J; junction bases left unmatched: 6. This CDR3 comprises 15 residues.